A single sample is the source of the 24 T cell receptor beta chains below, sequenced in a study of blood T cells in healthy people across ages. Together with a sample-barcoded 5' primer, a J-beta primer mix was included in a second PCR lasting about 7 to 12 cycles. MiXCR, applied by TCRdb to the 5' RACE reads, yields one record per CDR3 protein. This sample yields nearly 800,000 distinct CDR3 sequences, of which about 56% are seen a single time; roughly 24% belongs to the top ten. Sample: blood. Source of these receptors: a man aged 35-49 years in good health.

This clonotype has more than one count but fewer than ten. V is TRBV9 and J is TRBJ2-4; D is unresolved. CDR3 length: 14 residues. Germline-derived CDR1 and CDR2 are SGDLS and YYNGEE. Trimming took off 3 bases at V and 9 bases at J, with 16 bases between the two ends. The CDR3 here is CASSGGVPAVIQYF. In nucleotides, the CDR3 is TGTGCCAGCAGCGGAGGCGTCCCCGCAGTCATTCAGTACTTC. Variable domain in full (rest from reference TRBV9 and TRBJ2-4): DSGVTQTPKHLITATGQRVTLRCSPRSGDLSVYWYQQSLDQGLQFLIQYYNGEERAKGNILERFSAQQFPDLHSELNLSSLELGDSALYFCASSGGVPAVIQYFGAGTRLSVL.

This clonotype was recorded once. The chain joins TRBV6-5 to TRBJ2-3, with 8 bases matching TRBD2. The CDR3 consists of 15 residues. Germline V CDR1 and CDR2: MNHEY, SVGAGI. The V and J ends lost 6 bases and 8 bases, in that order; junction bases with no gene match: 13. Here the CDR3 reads CASRGAGAPDFTQYF. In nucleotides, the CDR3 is TGTGCCAGCAGGGGAGCGGGGGCCCCCGACTTTACGCAGTATTTT.

The CDR3: CASSLEGGPYNEQFF. Here the CDR3 DNA reads TGTGCCAGCAGCTTGGAAGGCGGCCCCTACAATGAGCAGTTCTTC. V is TRBV5-4 and J is TRBJ2-1; D gene ambiguous. This CDR3 spans 15 amino acids. The germline CDR1 and CDR2 sequences are SGHNT and YYREEE (reference sequence). V was clipped by 0 bases and J by 2 bases, with 9 bases between them.

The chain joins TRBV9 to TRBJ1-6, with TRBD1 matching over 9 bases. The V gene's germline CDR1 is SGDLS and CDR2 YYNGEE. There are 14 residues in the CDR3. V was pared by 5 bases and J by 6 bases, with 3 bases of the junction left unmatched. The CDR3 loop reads CASSSQGANSPLHF. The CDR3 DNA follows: TGTGCCAGCAGTTCACAGGGGGCTAATTCACCCCTCCACTTT.

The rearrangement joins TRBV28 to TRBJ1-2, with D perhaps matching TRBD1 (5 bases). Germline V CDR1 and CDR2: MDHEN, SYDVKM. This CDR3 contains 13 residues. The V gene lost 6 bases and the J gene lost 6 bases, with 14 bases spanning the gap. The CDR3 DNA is TGTGCCAGCAGAGGGCTGGGGGGACATGGCTACACCTTC. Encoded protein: CASRGLGGHGYTF.

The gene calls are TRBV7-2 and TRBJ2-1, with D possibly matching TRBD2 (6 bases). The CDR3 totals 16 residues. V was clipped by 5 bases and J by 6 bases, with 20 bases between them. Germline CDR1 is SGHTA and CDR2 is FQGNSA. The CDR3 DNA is TGTGCCAGCAGCCCCCGTGGGGGGAGAAGAAGCAATGAGCAGTTCTTC. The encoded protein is CASSPRGGRRSNEQFF.

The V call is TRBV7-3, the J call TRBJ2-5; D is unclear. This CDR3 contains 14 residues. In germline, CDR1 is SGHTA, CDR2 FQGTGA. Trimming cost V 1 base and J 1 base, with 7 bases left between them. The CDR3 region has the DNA TGTGCCAGCAGCTTAATGGGTGGCCAAGAGACCCAGTACTTC. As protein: CASSLMGGQETQYF.

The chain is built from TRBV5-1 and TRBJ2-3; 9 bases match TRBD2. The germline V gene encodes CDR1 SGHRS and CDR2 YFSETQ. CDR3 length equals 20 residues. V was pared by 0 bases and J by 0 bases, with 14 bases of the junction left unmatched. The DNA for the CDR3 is TGCGCCAGCAGCTTGGATCCACCCCTATTACTAGCGGGCAGCACAGATACGCAGTATTTT. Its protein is CASSLDPPLLLAGSTDTQYF.

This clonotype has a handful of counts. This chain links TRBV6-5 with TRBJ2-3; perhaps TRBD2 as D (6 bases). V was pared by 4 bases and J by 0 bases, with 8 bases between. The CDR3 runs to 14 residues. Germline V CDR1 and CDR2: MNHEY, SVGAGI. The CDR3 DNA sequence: TGTGCCAGCAGTTCTAGCGTAAGCACAGATACGCAGTATTTT. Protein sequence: CASSSSVSTDTQYF.

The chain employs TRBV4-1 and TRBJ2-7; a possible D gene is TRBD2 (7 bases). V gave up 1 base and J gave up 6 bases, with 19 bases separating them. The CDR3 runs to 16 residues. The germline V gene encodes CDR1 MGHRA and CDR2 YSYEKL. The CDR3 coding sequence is TGCGCCAGCAGCCAAGCGGAGGGGGGGGTTCTGGGCGAGCAGTACTTC. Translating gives CASSQAEGGVLGEQYF.

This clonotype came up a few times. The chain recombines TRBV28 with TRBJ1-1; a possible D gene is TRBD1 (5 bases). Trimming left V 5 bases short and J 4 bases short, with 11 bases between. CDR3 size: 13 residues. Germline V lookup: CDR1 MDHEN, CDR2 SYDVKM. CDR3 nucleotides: TGTGCCAGCAGTCTCCCGGGGGGCACTGAAGCTTTCTTT. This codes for CASSLPGGTEAFF.

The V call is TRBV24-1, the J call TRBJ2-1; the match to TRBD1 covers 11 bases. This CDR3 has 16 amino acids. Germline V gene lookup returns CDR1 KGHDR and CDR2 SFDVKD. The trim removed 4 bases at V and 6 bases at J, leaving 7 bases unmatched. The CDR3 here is CATSDRTGGRINEQFF. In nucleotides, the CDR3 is TGTGCCACCAGTGACAGGACAGGGGGCAGGATCAATGAGCAGTTCTTC.

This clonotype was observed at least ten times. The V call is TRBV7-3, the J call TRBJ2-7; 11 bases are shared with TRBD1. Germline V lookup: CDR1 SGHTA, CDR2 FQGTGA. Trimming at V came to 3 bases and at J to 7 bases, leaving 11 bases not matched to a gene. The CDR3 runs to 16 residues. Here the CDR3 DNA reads TGTGCCAGCAGCTTTATGCCCGGACAGGGGGCGAGGGAGCAGTACTTC. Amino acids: CASSFMPGQGAREQYF. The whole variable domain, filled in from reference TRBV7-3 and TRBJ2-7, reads GAGVSQTPSNKVTEKGKYVELRCDPISGHTALYWYRQSLGQGPEFLIYFQGTGAADDSGLPNDRFFAVRPEGSVSTLKIQRTERGDSAVYLCASSFMPGQGAREQYFGPGTRLTVT.

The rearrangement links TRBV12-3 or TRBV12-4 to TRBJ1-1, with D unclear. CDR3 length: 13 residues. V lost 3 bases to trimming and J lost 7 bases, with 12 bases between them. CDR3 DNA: TGTGCCAGCAGTTTTGGCGGGAGGCGTGAAGCTTTCTTT. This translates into CASSFGGRREAFF.

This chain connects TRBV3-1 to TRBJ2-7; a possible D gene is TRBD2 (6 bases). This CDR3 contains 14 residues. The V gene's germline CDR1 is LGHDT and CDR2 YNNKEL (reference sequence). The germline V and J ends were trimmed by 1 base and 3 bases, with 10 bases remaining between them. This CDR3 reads CASSQVGGNYEQYF. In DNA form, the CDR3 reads TGTGCCAGCAGCCAAGTTGGGGGGAACTACGAGCAGTACTTC.

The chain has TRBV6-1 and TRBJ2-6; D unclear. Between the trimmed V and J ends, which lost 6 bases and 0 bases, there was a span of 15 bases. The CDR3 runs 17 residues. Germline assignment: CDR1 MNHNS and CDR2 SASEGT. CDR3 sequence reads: CASRPTSAGSGANVLTF. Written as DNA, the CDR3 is TGTGCCAGCAGACCAACCTCGGCAGGCTCTGGGGCCAACGTCCTGACTTTC.

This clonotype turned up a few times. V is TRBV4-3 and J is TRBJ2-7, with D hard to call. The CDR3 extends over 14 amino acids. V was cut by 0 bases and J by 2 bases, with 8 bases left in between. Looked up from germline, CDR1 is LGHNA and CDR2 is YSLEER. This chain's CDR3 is CASSQDYSTYEQYF. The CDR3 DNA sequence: TGCGCCAGCAGCCAAGATTACAGCACCTACGAGCAGTACTTC.

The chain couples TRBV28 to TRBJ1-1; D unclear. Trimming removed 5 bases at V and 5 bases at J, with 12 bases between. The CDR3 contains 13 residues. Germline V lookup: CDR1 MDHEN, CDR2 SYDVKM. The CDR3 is CASSTFPLTEAFF. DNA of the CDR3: TGTGCCAGCAGTACATTTCCCTTAACTGAAGCTTTCTTT.

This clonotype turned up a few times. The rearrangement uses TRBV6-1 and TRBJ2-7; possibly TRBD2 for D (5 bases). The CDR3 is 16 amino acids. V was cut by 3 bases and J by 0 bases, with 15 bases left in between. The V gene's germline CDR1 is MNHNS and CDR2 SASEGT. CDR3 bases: TGTGCCAGCAGTGACCAGACTACCAGGAGCTCCTACGAGCAGTACTTC. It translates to CASSDQTTRSSYEQYF.

CDR3 in DNA: TGTGCCAGCAGTATAACAGATAAAAACATTCAGTACTTC. Translation gives CASSITDKNIQYF. This rearrangement joins TRBV25-1 to TRBJ2-4; D gene unclear. Germline V gene data show CDR1 as MGHDK and CDR2 as SYGVNS. V lost 5 bases to trimming and J lost 4 bases, with 9 bases between them. CDR3 size: 13 residues.

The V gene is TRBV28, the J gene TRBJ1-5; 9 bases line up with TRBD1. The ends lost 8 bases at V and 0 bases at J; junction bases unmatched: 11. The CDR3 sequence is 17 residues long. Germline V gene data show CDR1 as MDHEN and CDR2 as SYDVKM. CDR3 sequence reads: CASLRDRVPNSNQPQHF. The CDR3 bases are TGTGCCAGCCTGCGGGACAGGGTGCCTAATAGCAATCAGCCCCAGCATTTT. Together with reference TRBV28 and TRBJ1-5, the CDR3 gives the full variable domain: DVKVTQSSRYLVKRTGEKVFLECVQDMDHENMFWYRQDPGLGLRLIYFSYDVKMKEKGDIPEGYSVSREKKERFSLILESASTNQTSMYLCASLRDRVPNSNQPQHFGDGTRLSIL.

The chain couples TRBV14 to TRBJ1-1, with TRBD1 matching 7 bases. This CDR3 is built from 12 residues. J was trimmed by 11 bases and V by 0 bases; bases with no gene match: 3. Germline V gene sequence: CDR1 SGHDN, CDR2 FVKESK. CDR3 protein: CASSQDDRDAFF. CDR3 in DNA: TGTGCCAGCAGCCAAGATGACAGGGATGCTTTCTTT.

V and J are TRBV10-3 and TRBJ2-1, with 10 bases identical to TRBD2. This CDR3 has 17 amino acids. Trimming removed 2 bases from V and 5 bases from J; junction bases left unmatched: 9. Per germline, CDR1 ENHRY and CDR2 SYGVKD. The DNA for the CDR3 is TGTGCCATCAGTGAGAGAGCGGGGGGGCGTTCCGACAATGAGCAGTTCTTC. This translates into CAISERAGGRSDNEQFF.

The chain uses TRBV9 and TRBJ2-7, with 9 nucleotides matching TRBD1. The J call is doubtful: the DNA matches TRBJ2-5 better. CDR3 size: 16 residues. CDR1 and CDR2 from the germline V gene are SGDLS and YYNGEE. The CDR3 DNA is TGTGCCAGCAGCGCTTCCGCCGGGACAGGGTTTGAGACCCAGTACTTC. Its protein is CASSASAGTGFETQYF.